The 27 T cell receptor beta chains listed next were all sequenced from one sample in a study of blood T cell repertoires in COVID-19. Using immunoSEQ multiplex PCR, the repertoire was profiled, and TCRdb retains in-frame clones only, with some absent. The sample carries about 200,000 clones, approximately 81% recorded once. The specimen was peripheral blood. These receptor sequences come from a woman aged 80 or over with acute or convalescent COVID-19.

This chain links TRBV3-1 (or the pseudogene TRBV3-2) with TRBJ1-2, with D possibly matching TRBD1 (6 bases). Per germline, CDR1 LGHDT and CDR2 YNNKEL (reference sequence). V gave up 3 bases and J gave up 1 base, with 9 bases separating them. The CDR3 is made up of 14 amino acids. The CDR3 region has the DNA TGTGCCAGCAGCCAGAACAGGGTTAACTATGGCTACACCTTC. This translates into CASSQNRVNYGYTF.

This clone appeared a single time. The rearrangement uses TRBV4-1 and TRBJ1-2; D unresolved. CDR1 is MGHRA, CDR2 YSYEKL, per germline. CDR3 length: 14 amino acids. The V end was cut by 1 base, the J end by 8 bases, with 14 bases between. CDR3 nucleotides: TGCGCCAGCAGCCAAGTTGTGTGGGAGAGGGGCTACACCTTC. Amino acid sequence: CASSQVVWERGYTF.

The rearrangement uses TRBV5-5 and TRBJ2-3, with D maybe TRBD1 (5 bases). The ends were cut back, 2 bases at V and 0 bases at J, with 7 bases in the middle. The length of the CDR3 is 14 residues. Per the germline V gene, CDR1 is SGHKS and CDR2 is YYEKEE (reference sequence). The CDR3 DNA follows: TGTGCCAGCAGCTTTGGGGCTAGCACAGATACGCAGTATTTT. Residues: CASSFGASTDTQYF.

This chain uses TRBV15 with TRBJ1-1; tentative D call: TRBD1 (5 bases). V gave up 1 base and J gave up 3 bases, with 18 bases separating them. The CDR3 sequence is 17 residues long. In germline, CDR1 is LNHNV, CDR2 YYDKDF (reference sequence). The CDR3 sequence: CATSRGAGPGGDTEAFF. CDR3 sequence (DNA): TGTGCCACCAGCAGAGGGGCCGGCCCGGGAGGGGACACTGAAGCTTTCTTT.

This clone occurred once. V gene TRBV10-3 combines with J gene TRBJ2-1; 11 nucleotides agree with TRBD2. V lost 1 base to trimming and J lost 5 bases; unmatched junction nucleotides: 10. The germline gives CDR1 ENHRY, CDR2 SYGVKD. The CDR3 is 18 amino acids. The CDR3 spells CAISEYPPLAGVDNEQFF. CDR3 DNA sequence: TGTGCCATCAGTGAGTACCCTCCACTAGCGGGAGTGGACAATGAGCAGTTCTTC.

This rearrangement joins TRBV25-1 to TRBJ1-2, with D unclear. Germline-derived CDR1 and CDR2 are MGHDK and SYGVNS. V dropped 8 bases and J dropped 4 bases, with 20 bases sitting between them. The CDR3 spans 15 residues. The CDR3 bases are TGTGCCAGCGCACCGACGGCCATTGACTCCTATGGCTACACCTTC. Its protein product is CASAPTAIDSYGYTF.

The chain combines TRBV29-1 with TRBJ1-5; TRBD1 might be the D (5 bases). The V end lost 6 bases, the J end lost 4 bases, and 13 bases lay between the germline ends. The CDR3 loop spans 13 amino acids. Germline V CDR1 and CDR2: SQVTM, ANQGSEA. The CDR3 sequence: CSVKYGGNQPQHF. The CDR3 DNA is TGCAGCGTCAAATACGGGGGGAATCAGCCCCAGCATTTT.

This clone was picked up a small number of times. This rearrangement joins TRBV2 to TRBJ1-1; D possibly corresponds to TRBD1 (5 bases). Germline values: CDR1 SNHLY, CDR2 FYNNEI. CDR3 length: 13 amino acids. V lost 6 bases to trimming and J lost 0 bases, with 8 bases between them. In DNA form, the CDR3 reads TGTGCCAGCAGCCAGGGCCTGAACACTGAAGCTTTCTTT. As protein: CASSQGLNTEAFF.

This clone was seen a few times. The CDR3 reads CASPEPSGVYNEQFF. For the CDR3, the DNA is TGTGCCAGCCCAGAACCTAGCGGGGTATACAATGAGCAGTTCTTC. This chain joins TRBV2 and TRBJ2-1, with TRBD2 matching 9 bases. Germline V CDR1 and CDR2: SNHLY, FYNNEI. This CDR3 contains 15 residues. After removal of 8 bases from V and 4 bases from J, the junction contained 9 bases not matched to a gene.

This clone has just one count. The CDR3 protein is CASSEQRTSGVGNIQYF. CDR3 in DNA: TGTGCCAGCAGTGAACAACGGACTAGCGGGGTGGGAAACATTCAGTACTTC. The chain links TRBV6-1 to TRBJ2-4; TRBD2 matches 12 bases. CDR1 and CDR2 (germline): MNHNS, SASEGT. The CDR3 spans 17 residues. Unmatched junction bases numbered 8, after V lost 2 bases and J lost 6 bases.

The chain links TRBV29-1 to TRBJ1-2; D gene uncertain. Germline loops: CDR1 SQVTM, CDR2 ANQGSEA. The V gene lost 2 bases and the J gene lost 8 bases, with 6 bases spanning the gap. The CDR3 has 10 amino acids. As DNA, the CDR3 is TGCAGCGTTGAAACGGGAGGCTACACCTTC. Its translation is CSVETGGYTF.

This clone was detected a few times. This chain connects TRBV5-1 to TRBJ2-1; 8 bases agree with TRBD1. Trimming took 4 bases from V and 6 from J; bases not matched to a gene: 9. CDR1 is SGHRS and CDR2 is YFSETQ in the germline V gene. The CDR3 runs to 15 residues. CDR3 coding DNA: TGCGCCAGCAGCCCGGACAGGGAAGGAGGCAATGAGCAGTTCTTC. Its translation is CASSPDREGGNEQFF.

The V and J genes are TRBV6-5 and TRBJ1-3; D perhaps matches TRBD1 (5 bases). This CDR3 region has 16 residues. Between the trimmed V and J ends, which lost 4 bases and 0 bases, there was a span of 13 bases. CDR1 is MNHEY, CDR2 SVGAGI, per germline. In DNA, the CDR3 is TGTGCCAGCAGTTCTCCAAGACAGAGCTCTGGAAACACCATATATTTT. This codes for CASSSPRQSSGNTIYF.

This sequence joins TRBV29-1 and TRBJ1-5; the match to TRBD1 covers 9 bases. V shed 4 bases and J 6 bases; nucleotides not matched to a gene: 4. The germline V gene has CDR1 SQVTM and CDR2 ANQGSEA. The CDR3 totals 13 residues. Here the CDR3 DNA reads TGCAGCGTTGGCGGGACAGGGAGTCAGCCCCAGCATTTT. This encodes CSVGGTGSQPQHF.

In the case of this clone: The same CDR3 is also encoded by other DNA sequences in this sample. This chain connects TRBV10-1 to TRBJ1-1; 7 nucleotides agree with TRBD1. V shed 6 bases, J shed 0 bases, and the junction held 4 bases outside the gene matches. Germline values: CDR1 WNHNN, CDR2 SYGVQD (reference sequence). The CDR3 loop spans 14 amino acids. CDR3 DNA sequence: TGCGCCAGCAGCTCGGGACAGCTGAACACTGAAGCTTTCTTT. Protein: CASSSGQLNTEAFF.

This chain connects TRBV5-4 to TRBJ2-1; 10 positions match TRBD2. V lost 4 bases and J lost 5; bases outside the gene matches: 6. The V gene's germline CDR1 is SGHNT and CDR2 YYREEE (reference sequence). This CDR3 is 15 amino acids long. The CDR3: CASSPGSGRHNEQFF. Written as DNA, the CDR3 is TGTGCCAGCAGCCCCGGTAGCGGGAGGCACAATGAGCAGTTCTTC.

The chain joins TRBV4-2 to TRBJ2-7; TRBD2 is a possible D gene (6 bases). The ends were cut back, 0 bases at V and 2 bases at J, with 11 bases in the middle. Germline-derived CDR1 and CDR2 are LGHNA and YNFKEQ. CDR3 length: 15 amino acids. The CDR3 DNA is TGTGCCAGCAGCCAAGATGGGACTCAACCCTACGAGCAGTACTTC. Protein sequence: CASSQDGTQPYEQYF.

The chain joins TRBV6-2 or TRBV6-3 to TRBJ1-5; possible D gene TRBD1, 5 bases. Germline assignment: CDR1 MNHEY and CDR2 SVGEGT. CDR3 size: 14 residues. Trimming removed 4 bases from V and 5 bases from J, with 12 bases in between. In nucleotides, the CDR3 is TGTGCCAGCAGTTTCCCACAGGAGTATCAGCCCCAGCATTTT. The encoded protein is CASSFPQEYQPQHF.

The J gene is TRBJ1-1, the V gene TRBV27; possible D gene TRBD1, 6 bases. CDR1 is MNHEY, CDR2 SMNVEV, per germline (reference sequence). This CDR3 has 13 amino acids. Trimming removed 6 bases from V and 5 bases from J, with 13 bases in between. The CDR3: CASRFRGGTEAFF. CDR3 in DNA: TGTGCCAGCAGATTCAGGGGAGGGACTGAAGCTTTCTTT.

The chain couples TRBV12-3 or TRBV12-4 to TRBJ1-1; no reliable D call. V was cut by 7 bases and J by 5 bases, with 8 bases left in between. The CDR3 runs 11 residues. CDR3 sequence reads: CASTSRTEAFF. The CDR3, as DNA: TGTGCCAGCACCTCTCGGACTGAAGCTTTCTTT.

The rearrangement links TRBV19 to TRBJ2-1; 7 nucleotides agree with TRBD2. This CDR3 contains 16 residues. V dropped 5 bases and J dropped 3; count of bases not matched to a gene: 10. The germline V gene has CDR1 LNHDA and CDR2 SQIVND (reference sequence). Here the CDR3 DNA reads TGTGCCAGTAGTCCCCTTGGGGGGGGGTTCTACAATGAGCAGTTCTTC. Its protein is CASSPLGGGFYNEQFF.

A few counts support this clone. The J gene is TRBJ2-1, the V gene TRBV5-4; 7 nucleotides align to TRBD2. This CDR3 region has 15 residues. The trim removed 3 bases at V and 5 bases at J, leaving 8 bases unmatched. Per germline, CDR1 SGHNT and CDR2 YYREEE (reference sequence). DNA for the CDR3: TGTGCCAGCAGCTCTCCGGGAGGCTGGGACAATGAGCAGTTCTTC. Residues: CASSSPGGWDNEQFF. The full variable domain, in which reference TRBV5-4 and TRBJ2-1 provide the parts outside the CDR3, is ETGVTQSPTHLIKTRGQQVTLRCSSQSGHNTVSWYQQALGQGPQFIFQYYREEENGRGNFPPRFSGLQFPNYSSELNVNALELDDSALYLCASSSPGGWDNEQFFGPGTRLTVL.

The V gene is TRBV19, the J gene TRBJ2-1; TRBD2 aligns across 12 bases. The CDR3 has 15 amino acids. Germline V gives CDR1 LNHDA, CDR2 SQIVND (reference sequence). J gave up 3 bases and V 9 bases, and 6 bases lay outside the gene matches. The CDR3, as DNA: TGTGCCAGCGTACTAGCGGGAGGCGGCTACAATGAGCAGTTCTTC. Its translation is CASVLAGGGYNEQFF.

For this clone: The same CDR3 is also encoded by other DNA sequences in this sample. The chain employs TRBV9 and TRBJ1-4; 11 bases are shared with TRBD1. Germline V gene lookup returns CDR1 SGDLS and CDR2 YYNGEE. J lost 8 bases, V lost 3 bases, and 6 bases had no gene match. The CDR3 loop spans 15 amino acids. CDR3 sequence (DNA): TGTGCCAGCAGCGCCTCCGGGACAGGGGGAGAAAAACTGTTTTTT. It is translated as CASSASGTGGEKLFF.

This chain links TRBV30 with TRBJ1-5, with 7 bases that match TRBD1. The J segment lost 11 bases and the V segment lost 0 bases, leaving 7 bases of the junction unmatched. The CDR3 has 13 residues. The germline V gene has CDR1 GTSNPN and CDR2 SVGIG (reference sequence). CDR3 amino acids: CAWSVGGQTAQHF. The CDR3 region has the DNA TGTGCCTGGAGTGTCGGGGGACAGACAGCCCAGCATTTT. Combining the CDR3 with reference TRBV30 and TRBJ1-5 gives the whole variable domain SQTIHQWPATLVQPVGSPLSLECTVEGTSNPNLYWYRQAAGRGLQLLFYSVGIGQISSEVPQNLSASRPQDRQFILSSKKLLLSDSGFYLCAWSVGGQTAQHFGDGTRLSIL.

In DNA form, the CDR3 reads TGCGCCAGCAGCTTGGCCAGGGGGTCGGTTGAAGCTTTCTTT. It yields the protein CASSLARGSVEAFF. This chain links TRBV5-1 with TRBJ1-1; 7 nucleotides line up with TRBD1. CDR1 is SGHRS, CDR2 YFSETQ, per germline. Losses at the gene ends were 0 bases for V and 7 bases for J; bases not matched to a gene: 6. CDR3 size: 14 residues.

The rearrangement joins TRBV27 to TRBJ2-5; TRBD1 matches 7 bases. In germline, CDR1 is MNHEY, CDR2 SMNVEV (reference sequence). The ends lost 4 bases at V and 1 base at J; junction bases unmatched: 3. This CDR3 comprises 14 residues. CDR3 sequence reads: CASSSTGLQETQYF. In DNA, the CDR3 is TGTGCCAGCAGTTCGACAGGGCTCCAAGAGACCCAGTACTTC.